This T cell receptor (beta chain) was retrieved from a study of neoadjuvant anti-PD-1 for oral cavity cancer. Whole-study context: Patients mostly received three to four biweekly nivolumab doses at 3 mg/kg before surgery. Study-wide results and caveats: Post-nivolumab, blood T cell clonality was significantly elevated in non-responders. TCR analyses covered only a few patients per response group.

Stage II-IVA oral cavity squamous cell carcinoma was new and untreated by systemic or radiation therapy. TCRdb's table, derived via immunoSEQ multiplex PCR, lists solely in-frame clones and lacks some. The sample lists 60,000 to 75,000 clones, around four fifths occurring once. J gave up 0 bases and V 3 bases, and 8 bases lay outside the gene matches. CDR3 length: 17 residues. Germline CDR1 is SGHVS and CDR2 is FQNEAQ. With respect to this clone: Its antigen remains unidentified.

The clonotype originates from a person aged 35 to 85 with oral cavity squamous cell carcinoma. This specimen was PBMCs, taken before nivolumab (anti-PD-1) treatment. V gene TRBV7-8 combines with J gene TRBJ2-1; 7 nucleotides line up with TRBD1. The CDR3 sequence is CASSFPRQGSSYNEQFF. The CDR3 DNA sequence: TGTGCCAGCAGCTTCCCTAGACAGGGAAGCTCCTACAATGAGCAGTTCTTC.